The T cell receptor beta chain under discussion was sequenced for a study of T cells after yellow fever vaccination. The CDR3 consists of 15 residues. V gave up 5 bases and J gave up 4 bases, with 18 bases separating them. This clonotype was seen repeatedly, ten times or more. What it binds is not known. The study's findings and limits: Booster samples showed a return of most primary-vaccination clones (roughly 96% CD4, about 88% CD8).

It was through 5'RACE template switching that TCR cDNA was made, with a universal primer site and UMIs added. TCRdb reprocessed the 5' RACE reads with MiXCR, giving one entry per CDR3 protein. The sample carries 90,000 to 150,000 distinct CDR3 sequences, 6.5% to 9% recorded once. This receptor was identified in a man between 18 and 29 years old who received the YFV17D yellow fever vaccine. The chain couples TRBV12-3 or TRBV12-4 to TRBJ2-7; a possible D gene is TRBD1 (5 bases). Material: CD4+ T cells sorted from PBMCs, obtained 35 to 50 days after the first yellow fever vaccination. Here the CDR3 reads CASSAMDGAGYEQYV. The CDR3 DNA sequence: TGTGCCAGCAGTGCAATGGATGGGGCCGGATACGAGCAGTACGTC.